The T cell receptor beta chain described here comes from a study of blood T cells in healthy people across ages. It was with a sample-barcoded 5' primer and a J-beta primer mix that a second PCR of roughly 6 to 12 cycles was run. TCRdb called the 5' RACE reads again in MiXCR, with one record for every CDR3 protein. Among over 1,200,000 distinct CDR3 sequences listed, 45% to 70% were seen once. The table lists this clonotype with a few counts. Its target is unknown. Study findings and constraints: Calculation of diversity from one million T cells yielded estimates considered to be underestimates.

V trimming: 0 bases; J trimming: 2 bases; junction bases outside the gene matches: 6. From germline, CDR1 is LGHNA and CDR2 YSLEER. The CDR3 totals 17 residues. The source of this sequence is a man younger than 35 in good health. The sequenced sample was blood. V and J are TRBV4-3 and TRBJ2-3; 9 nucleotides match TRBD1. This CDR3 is CASSQDDGQGLTDTQYF. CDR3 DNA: TGCGCCAGCAGCCAAGATGATGGACAGGGGCTCACAGATACGCAGTATTTT.